These 19 T cell receptor beta chains share one sample of origin, sequenced in a study of CD8 T cells in Susac syndrome. Reverse transcription of roughly 0.5 to 1 ug RNA was performed with random hexamers. MiXCR, run by TCRdb on the immunoSEQ multiplex PCR reads, gives a single entry per CDR3 protein. The sample has 100,000 to 150,000 distinct CDR3 sequences, just over 90% seen once. Sequences were obtained from CD8+ T cells from PBMCs. The receptor source for this set is a human donor with multiple sclerosis.

The chain joins TRBV24-1 to TRBJ2-3; 8 bases agree with TRBD1. Per the germline V gene, CDR1 is KGHDR and CDR2 is SFDVKD. V was pared by 4 bases and J by 2 bases, with 7 bases of the junction left unmatched. There are 16 residues in the CDR3. CDR3: CATSDDTDRVTDTQYF. The CDR3 bases are TGTGCCACCAGTGACGACACGGACAGGGTCACAGATACGCAGTATTTT.

V usage is TRBV20-1 and J usage is TRBJ2-2; weak D call: TRBD2 (5 bases). V lost 0 bases and J 2 bases, leaving 16 bases between the germline ends. CDR1 is DFQATT and CDR2 is SNEGSKA in the germline V gene (reference sequence). The CDR3 is 17 residues long. CDR3 bases: TGCAGTGCTAGAGATTTTCGGACTTCTCGAAACACCGGGGAGCTGTTTTTT. It codes for CSARDFRTSRNTGELFF.

The chain combines TRBV6-5 with TRBJ2-5; D is unclear. Deletions cut 0 bases from V and 5 bases from J, with 13 bases between. Germline values: CDR1 MNHEY, CDR2 SVGAGI. The CDR3 sequence is 15 residues long. The CDR3 coding sequence is TGTGCCAGCAGTTACTCGCACTACGGCCCGGAGACCCAGTACTTC. This encodes CASSYSHYGPETQYF.

This clonotype was observed once. The chain employs TRBV29-1 and TRBJ2-1, with 10 nucleotides matching TRBD2. The CDR3 is 16 residues long. Germline lookup yields CDR1 SQVTM and CDR2 ANQGSEA. The J segment lost 0 bases and the V segment lost 2 bases, leaving 4 bases of the junction unmatched. CDR3 in amino acids: CSVELAGVSSYNEQFF. As DNA, the CDR3 is TGCAGCGTTGAACTAGCGGGGGTTAGCTCCTACAATGAGCAGTTCTTC.

This chain connects TRBV4-1 to TRBJ2-2; 8 bases agree with TRBD2. The trim removed 2 bases at V and 7 bases at J, leaving 12 bases unmatched. From germline, CDR1 is MGHRA and CDR2 YSYEKL. The CDR3 totals 17 residues. The CDR3 nucleotides are TGCGCCAGCAGCCAACGAGCGGGGGCCTCGGTGGGCGGGGAGCTGTTTTTT. It codes for CASSQRAGASVGGELFF.

This chain connects TRBV6-6 to TRBJ2-7; D is unresolved. Germline V gives CDR1 MNHNY, CDR2 SVGAGI (reference sequence). The CDR3 is 13 amino acids. V dropped 5 bases and J dropped 3 bases, with 11 bases sitting between them. Here the CDR3 DNA reads TGTGCCAGCAGTCCCACAGCCCTCTACGAGCAGTACTTC. As protein: CASSPTALYEQYF.

The chain recombines TRBV9 with TRBJ1-1; 7 bases fit TRBD1. The CDR3 covers 15 residues. CDR1 is SGDLS, CDR2 YYNGEE, per germline. Trimming removed 0 bases from V and 4 bases from J; junction bases left unmatched: 6. This chain's CDR3 is CASSVGEGGSTEAFF. CDR3 DNA sequence: TGTGCCAGCAGCGTAGGTGAAGGGGGCTCCACTGAAGCTTTCTTT. Supplemented by reference TRBV9 and TRBJ1-1, the full variable domain reads DSGVTQTPKHLITATGQRVTLRCSPRSGDLSVYWYQQSLDQGLQFLIQYYNGEERAKGNILERFSAQQFPDLHSELNLSSLELGDSALYFCASSVGEGGSTEAFFGQGTRLTVV.

The rearrangement joins TRBV30 to TRBJ2-5; no reliable D call. CDR3 length: 14 amino acids. V lost 0 bases to trimming and J lost 3 bases, with 11 bases between them. Germline-derived CDR1 and CDR2 are GTSNPN and SVGIG (reference sequence). The chain's CDR3 is CAWSVGFLEETQYF. CDR3 DNA: TGTGCCTGGAGTGTAGGTTTCCTAGAAGAGACCCAGTACTTC.

The chain links TRBV20-1 to TRBJ2-2; 7 bases agree with TRBD2. The CDR3 is 16 amino acids. The V and J ends lost 6 bases and 5 bases, in that order; junction bases with no gene match: 15. The germline gives CDR1 DFQATT, CDR2 SNEGSKA (reference sequence). The chain's CDR3 is CSAVDWAGEGTGELFF. For the CDR3, the DNA is TGCAGTGCCGTGGACTGGGCGGGAGAAGGTACCGGGGAGCTGTTTTTT.

This clonotype was recorded once. The genes are TRBV9 and TRBJ2-3, with 12 nucleotides matching TRBD2. This CDR3 is 18 amino acids long. Germline CDR1 reads SGDLS; CDR2 reads YYNGEE. Trimming at V came to 0 bases and at J to 6 bases, leaving 11 bases not matched to a gene. The CDR3 here is CASSVGGASGGETDTQYF. The CDR3 DNA is TGTGCCAGCAGCGTAGGAGGGGCTAGCGGGGGGGAAACGGATACGCAGTATTTT.

The J gene is TRBJ1-1, the V gene TRBV4-2; D unresolved. Germline CDR1 is LGHNA and CDR2 is YNFKEQ. The CDR3 is 13 amino acids. V was cut by 2 bases and J by 1 base, with 5 bases left in between. The CDR3 nucleotides are TGTGCCAGCAGCCAACGGGGGAACACTGAAGCTTTCTTT. It is translated as CASSQRGNTEAFF.

This clonotype was picked up one time. V usage is TRBV7-2 and J usage is TRBJ2-5; TRBD2 might be the D (7 bases). CDR1 and CDR2 from the germline V gene are SGHTA and FQGNSA. With 5 bases removed from V and 5 bases from J, the gap between germline ends came to 15 bases. This CDR3 has 14 amino acids. The CDR3 here is CASSRMGGRETQYF. CDR3 bases: TGTGCCAGCAGCCGAATGGGGGGGCGGGAGACCCAGTACTTC.

This clonotype was counted a few times. As DNA, the CDR3 is TGCGCCAGCAGCTTGGGGAACGAGCAGTACTTC. It specifies CASSLGNEQYF. The chain recombines TRBV5-1 with TRBJ2-7; D unclear. Germline V gene lookup returns CDR1 SGHRS and CDR2 YFSETQ. CDR3 size: 11 residues. The V end lost 0 bases, the J end lost 5 bases, and 3 bases lay between the germline ends.

The J gene is TRBJ2-2, the V gene TRBV7-9; D might be TRBD2 (6 bases). The CDR3 runs 14 residues. Germline assignment: CDR1 SEHNR and CDR2 FQNEAQ (reference sequence). Trimming removed 4 bases from V and 3 bases from J, with 9 bases in between. The CDR3 region has the DNA TGTGCCAGCAGCTCCCCGGGGGACACCGGGGAGCTGTTTTTT. It specifies CASSSPGDTGELFF.

The CDR3 protein is CASSHEAAYEQYF. CDR3 DNA sequence: TGTGCCAGCAGCCATGAGGCGGCCTACGAGCAGTACTTC. The gene calls are TRBV4-2 and TRBJ2-7; no clear D gene. Germline V gene data show CDR1 as LGHNA and CDR2 as YNFKEQ. The CDR3 is 13 amino acids. Trimming removed 3 bases at V and 2 bases at J, with 8 bases between.

The chain combines TRBV21-1 with TRBJ1-3. TRBV21-1 is a known pseudogene. The length of the CDR3 is 17 residues. As DNA, the CDR3 is TGTGCCAGCAGCTACTCGGTAGGGCCGCAGGATGGAAACACCATATATTTT. Translation gives CASSYSVGPQDGNTIYF.

V usage is TRBV12-5 and J usage is TRBJ2-5; D is perhaps TRBD1 or TRBD2 (7 bases each). The CDR3 contains 15 residues. V lost 4 bases, J lost 5 bases, and 17 bases lay in between. CDR1 is LGHNT and CDR2 is FRNRAP in the germline V gene. The CDR3 DNA is TGTGCTAGTGGTTCCACAGGGGAGGGCTACGAGACCCAGTACTTC. This translates into CASGSTGEGYETQYF.

This clonotype has just one count. The chain carries TRBV28 and TRBJ2-7; TRBD2 aligns across 10 bases. CDR1 and CDR2 (germline): MDHEN, SYDVKM. V lost 5 bases to trimming and J lost 5 bases; unmatched junction nucleotides: 6. The CDR3 has 14 residues. The CDR3, as DNA: TGTGCCAGCAGTGCCCTAGCGGGGGAGGACGAGCAGTACTTC. Encoded protein: CASSALAGEDEQYF.

The chain combines TRBV13 with TRBJ1-2; possible D gene TRBD1, 5 bases. This CDR3 has 16 amino acids. V shed 0 bases and J shed 5 bases, with 16 bases lying between them. Germline values: CDR1 PRHDT, CDR2 FYEKMQ (reference sequence). This CDR3 reads CASSLGAGDIKYGYTF. In DNA form, the CDR3 reads TGTGCCAGCAGCTTAGGTGCGGGGGATATTAAGTATGGCTACACCTTC.